This T cell receptor beta chain was obtained from a study of blood T cell repertoires in COVID-19. Across the whole study: Spain, Italy and the United States supplied samples that represented acute and convalescent COVID-19. PBMCs, B-cell-depleted T cells, or T cells provided the cDNA or gDNA that made up the material.

V was shortened by 6 bases and J by 4 bases, with 10 bases between the two germline ends. The CDR3 runs to 13 residues. Per the germline V gene, CDR1 is SGDLS and CDR2 is YYNGEE. In the original workflow: By means of reference gene primer amplification, nucleated cell counts were estimated. The method was immunoSEQ multiplex PCR; TCRdb's version includes in-frame clones alone and lacks a portion of them. The V and J calls and clone size come from that table; D and trimming were worked out from the DNA. The repertoire includes 78,000 or so clones, about four fifths of them detected once, and approximately 8.7% sits in the top ten.

The TCR was taken from a human donor in a cohort sampled during active COVID-19. The sequenced sample consisted of peripheral blood. This sequence joins TRBV9 and TRBJ2-2; D not resolved. CDR3 DNA: TGTGCCAGCAACCCACGAGGCACCGGGGAGCTGTTTTTT. Protein sequence: CASNPRGTGELFF. The whole variable domain, remainder taken from reference TRBV9 and TRBJ2-2, is DSGVTQTPKHLITATGQRVTLRCSPRSGDLSVYWYQQSLDQGLQFLIQYYNGEERAKGNILERFSAQQFPDLHSELNLSSLELGDSALYFCASNPRGTGELFFGEGSRLTVL.